The rows below give T cell receptor beta chains drawn from one sample of a study of blood T cell repertoires in COVID-19. Measured with immunoSEQ multiplex PCR; TCRdb has only the in-frame clones, and not every one. The sample gives 330,000 or so clones, roughly 87% of which show up once; roughly a tenth is in the top ten. The sample was peripheral blood. The receptors here all came from a man aged 25-45 years with COVID-19, enrolled during active disease. Each CDR3 is given with its conserved first and last residue. The order of the fields is clone size, CDR3 length, J gene, V gene, D gene, CDR3 protein, CDR3 DNA. The D gene is left open where the match is weak. The listing skips clone size in some rows; elsewhere it reads once, few, many or a size class.

abundance: once
len: 15
j_gene: TRBJ1-5
v_gene: TRBV19
d_gene: .
CDR3aa: CASSGRRLLNQPQHF
CDR3nt: TGTGCCAGTAGCGGTCGGCGGTTGCTCAATCAGCCCCAGCATTTT

abundance: .
len: 11
j_gene: TRBJ2-7
v_gene: TRBV28
d_gene: .
CDR3aa: CVIGREYEQYF
CDR3nt: TGTGTTATTGGCAGGGAATACGAGCAGTACTTC

abundance: .
len: 14
j_gene: TRBJ2-5
v_gene: TRBV24-1
d_gene: .
CDR3aa: CATSDWGGRETQYF
CDR3nt: TGTGCCACCAGTGATTGGGGGGGGCGAGAGACCCAGTACTTC

abundance: .
len: 16
j_gene: TRBJ2-1
v_gene: TRBV6-2/TRBV6-3
d_gene: TRBD1
CDR3aa: CASSSLQGSSYNEQFF
CDR3nt: TGTGCCAGCAGTTCCCTACAGGGGAGCTCCTACAATGAGCAGTTCTTC

abundance: .
len: 12
j_gene: TRBJ1-3
v_gene: TRBV12-3/TRBV12-4
d_gene: .
CDR3aa: CASSSLRNTIYF
CDR3nt: TGTGCCAGCAGTTCCCTACGGAACACCATATATTTT

abundance: few
len: 14
j_gene: TRBJ1-2
v_gene: TRBV4-1
d_gene: .
CDR3aa: CASSQHQTGGGYTF
CDR3nt: TGCGCCAGCAGCCAGCATCAGACAGGAGGAGGCTACACCTTC

abundance: .
len: 15
j_gene: TRBJ2-5
v_gene: TRBV5-6
d_gene: .
CDR3aa: CASSLRFNFQETQYF
CDR3nt: TGTGCCAGCAGCTTACGTTTTAACTTCCAAGAGACCCAGTACTTC

abundance: .
len: 15
j_gene: TRBJ1-5
v_gene: TRBV28
d_gene: .
CDR3aa: CASTPLGEGAQPQHF
CDR3nt: TGTGCCAGCACCCCCCTGGGGGAGGGAGCTCAGCCCCAGCATTTT

abundance: once
len: 16
j_gene: TRBJ2-7
v_gene: TRBV4-3
d_gene: .
CDR3aa: CASSQDSAFPLYEQYF
CDR3nt: TGCGCCAGCAGCCAAGATTCAGCGTTTCCCCTCTACGAGCAGTACTTC

abundance: .
len: 16
j_gene: TRBJ2-7
v_gene: TRBV11-3
d_gene: .
CDR3aa: CASSSRSGDGTYEQYF
CDR3nt: TGTGCCAGCAGCTCAAGATCGGGGGACGGGACCTACGAGCAGTACTTC

abundance: .
len: 14
j_gene: TRBJ1-4
v_gene: TRBV7-9
d_gene: .
CDR3aa: CASRLQGNNEKLFF
CDR3nt: TGTGCCAGCAGACTTCAGGGAAATAATGAAAAACTGTTTTTT

abundance: .
len: 15
j_gene: TRBJ1-1
v_gene: TRBV2
d_gene: .
CDR3aa: CASSEALRLNTEAFF
CDR3nt: TGTGCCAGCAGTGAAGCGCTTCGGTTGAACACTGAAGCTTTCTTT

abundance: .
len: 17
j_gene: TRBJ1-4
v_gene: TRBV6-2/TRBV6-3
d_gene: TRBD1
CDR3aa: CASSYSQKTGRSEKLFF
CDR3nt: TGTGCCAGCAGTTACTCCCAGAAGACAGGGAGAAGCGAAAAACTGTTTTTT

abundance: .
len: 16
j_gene: TRBJ1-2
v_gene: TRBV7-9
d_gene: TRBD1
CDR3aa: CASTSFDRGFLGGYTF
CDR3nt: TGTGCCAGCACCTCATTTGACAGGGGCTTTCTAGGAGGCTACACCTTC

abundance: many
len: 13
j_gene: TRBJ1-1
v_gene: TRBV12-3/TRBV12-4
d_gene: .
CDR3aa: CASSLGPNTEAFF
CDR3nt: TGTGCCAGCAGTCTCGGTCCGAACACTGAAGCTTTCTTT

abundance: few
len: 15
j_gene: TRBJ1-3
v_gene: TRBV6-5
d_gene: TRBD1
CDR3aa: CASSLTGQGTNTIYF
CDR3nt: TGTGCCAGCAGCCTAACGGGACAGGGTACAAACACCATATATTTT

abundance: .
len: 16
j_gene: TRBJ2-6
v_gene: TRBV4-1
d_gene: .
CDR3aa: CASSQLGASGANVLTF
CDR3nt: TGCGCCAGCAGCCAACTGGGAGCCTCTGGGGCCAACGTCCTGACTTTC

abundance: .
len: 14
j_gene: TRBJ2-7
v_gene: TRBV11-2
d_gene: TRBD2
CDR3aa: CASSLGLAGYEQYF
CDR3nt: TGTGCCAGCAGCTTAGGGCTAGCGGGGTACGAGCAGTACTTC

abundance: .
len: 15
j_gene: TRBJ1-2
v_gene: TRBV4-1
d_gene: TRBD1
CDR3aa: CASSPGQGAYYGYTF
CDR3nt: TGCGCCAGCAGCCCGGGACAGGGGGCATACTATGGCTACACCTTC

abundance: .
len: 17
j_gene: TRBJ1-2
v_gene: TRBV29-1
d_gene: TRBD1
CDR3aa: CSVEELKQGSPNYGYTF
CDR3nt: TGCAGCGTTGAAGAACTTAAACAGGGGTCTCCCAACTATGGCTACACCTTC

abundance: .
len: 10
j_gene: TRBJ1-1
v_gene: TRBV20-1
d_gene: .
CDR3aa: CRGGGTEAFF
CDR3nt: TGCAGGGGGGGAGGCACTGAAGCTTTCTTT

abundance: .
len: 14
j_gene: TRBJ2-3
v_gene: TRBV30
d_gene: .
CDR3aa: CAWTGLLATDTQYF
CDR3nt: TGTGCCTGGACCGGACTGCTTGCCACAGATACGCAGTATTTT

abundance: .
len: 13
j_gene: TRBJ1-2
v_gene: TRBV5-6
d_gene: .
CDR3aa: CASSRSGLNGYTF
CDR3nt: TGTGCCAGCAGCCGCTCAGGGTTAAATGGCTACACCTTC

abundance: .
len: 17
j_gene: TRBJ2-3
v_gene: TRBV28
d_gene: TRBD1
CDR3aa: CASRGTDVSIHTDTQYF
CDR3nt: TGTGCCAGTAGAGGGACAGATGTGTCTATACACACAGATACGCAGTATTTT

abundance: .
len: 14
j_gene: TRBJ2-5
v_gene: TRBV19
d_gene: TRBD1
CDR3aa: CASSIGTGRETQYF
CDR3nt: TGTGCCAGTAGTATAGGGACAGGAAGGGAGACCCAGTACTTC

abundance: .
len: 14
j_gene: TRBJ2-3
v_gene: TRBV20-1
d_gene: TRBD2
CDR3aa: CSASVSGETDTQYF
CDR3nt: TGCAGTGCTAGTGTTAGCGGGGAAACAGATACGCAGTATTTT

abundance: once
len: 14
j_gene: TRBJ2-3
v_gene: TRBV27
d_gene: .
CDR3aa: CASSPGHYTDTQYF
CDR3nt: TGTGCCAGCAGCCCGGGACATTACACAGATACGCAGTATTTT

abundance: .
len: 16
j_gene: TRBJ1-2
v_gene: TRBV19
d_gene: .
CDR3aa: CASSKTDIRVGYGYTF
CDR3nt: TGTGCCAGTAGTAAAACCGACATACGCGTAGGCTATGGCTACACCTTC

abundance: .
len: 16
j_gene: TRBJ2-2
v_gene: TRBV5-1
d_gene: TRBD2
CDR3aa: CASSFYSGRETGELFF
CDR3nt: TGCGCCAGCAGCTTCTATAGCGGGAGGGAAACCGGGGAGCTGTTTTTT

abundance: .
len: 14
j_gene: TRBJ2-7
v_gene: TRBV27
d_gene: .
CDR3aa: CASSDRVLNYEQYF
CDR3nt: TGTGCCAGCAGCGATCGAGTCCTGAACTACGAGCAGTACTTC

abundance: .
len: 16
j_gene: TRBJ1-2
v_gene: TRBV5-1
d_gene: TRBD1
CDR3aa: CASSLVTGTANYGYTF
CDR3nt: TGCGCCAGCAGCTTGGTTACCGGGACAGCGAACTATGGCTACACCTTC

abundance: .
len: 13
j_gene: TRBJ1-1
v_gene: TRBV25-1
d_gene: .
CDR3aa: CASSESTGKEAFF
CDR3nt: TGTGCCAGCAGTGAATCGACAGGCAAAGAAGCTTTCTTT